The 18 T cell receptor beta chains presented below share a single source sample, sequenced in a study of blood T cells in healthy people across ages. A J-beta primer mix and a sample-barcoded 5' primer were used in a second PCR of about 7 to 12 cycles. TCRdb reprocessed the 5' RACE reads via MiXCR and lists one record per CDR3 protein. The repertoire holds around 690,000 distinct CDR3 sequences, with 45% to 65% as singletons. Sequenced input: blood. Receptors were obtained from a man in his sixties in good health.

This clonotype has just a few counts. The rearrangement links TRBV29-1 to TRBJ2-5; possibly TRBD1 or TRBD2 for D (5 bases each). This CDR3 contains 13 residues. Germline V CDR1 and CDR2: SQVTM, ANQGSEA. Trimming cost V 3 bases and J 5 bases, with 13 bases left between them. Written as DNA, the CDR3 is TGCAGCGTTGACACCGGGACGGGGGAGACCCAGTACTTC. Translating gives CSVDTGTGETQYF.

Remarks on this clonotype: One end of the junction does not line up with germline, which may come from a read error. This chain links TRBV7-2 with TRBJ2-1; D might be TRBD2 (5 bases). The CDR3 consists of 15 residues. The germline V gene has CDR1 SGHTA and CDR2 FQGNSA. This chain's CDR3 is CVSSPSGIQYNEQFF. For the CDR3, the DNA is TGTGTCAGCAGCCCCTCCGGGATCCAATACAATGAGCAGTTCTTC.

The rearrangement links TRBV3-1 to TRBJ1-2; D unclear. This CDR3 has 14 residues. Trimming pared 1 base from V and 12 bases from J, leaving 18 bases between. The germline CDR1 and CDR2 sequences are LGHDT and YNNKEL (reference sequence). The CDR3 sequence is CASSQALQAEENTF. In nucleotides, the CDR3 is TGTGCCAGCAGCCAAGCTCTCCAAGCGGAGGAGAACACCTTC.

The chain recombines TRBV20-1 with TRBJ2-1; 10 bases are a match to TRBD1. CDR1 is DFQATT and CDR2 is SNEGSKA in the germline V gene (reference sequence). Unmatched junction bases numbered 16, after V lost 5 bases and J lost 3 bases. This CDR3 region has 18 residues. Written as DNA, the CDR3 is TGCAGTGCTCTACCGGGACAGGGGCAGAATACGAACTACAATGAGCAGTTCTTC. Residues: CSALPGQGQNTNYNEQFF.

The V gene is TRBV9, the J gene TRBJ2-1, with TRBD2 matching over 12 bases. This CDR3 region has 17 residues. Looked up from germline, CDR1 is SGDLS and CDR2 is YYNGEE. The J segment lost 9 bases and the V segment lost 0 bases, leaving 10 bases of the junction unmatched. In DNA, the CDR3 is TGTGCCAGCAGCGTAGGGACTAGCGGGGAGTGGGTTATTGAGCAGTTCTTC. It codes for CASSVGTSGEWVIEQFF.

The rearrangement joins TRBV5-1 to TRBJ1-4; D remains unclear. Deletions cut 2 bases from V and 6 bases from J, with 17 bases between. The length of the CDR3 is 16 residues. Germline assignment: CDR1 SGHRS and CDR2 YFSETQ. The CDR3 sequence is CASSFGNRAADEKLFF. CDR3 nucleotide sequence: TGCGCCAGCAGCTTCGGTAATAGGGCGGCGGATGAAAAACTGTTTTTT.

CDR3 protein: CSAGNPPLHF. CDR3 in DNA: TGCAGTGCTGGGAATCCGCCCCTCCACTTT. The J gene is TRBJ1-6, the V gene TRBV20-1; D ambiguous. Trimming removed 5 bases from V and 13 bases from J, with 9 bases in between. The germline CDR1 and CDR2 sequences are DFQATT and SNEGSKA (reference sequence). CDR3 length equals 10 residues.

In this sample, this clonotype turned up once. The chain couples TRBV24-1 to TRBJ1-2; the D gene is possibly TRBD1 (5 bases). Germline lookup yields CDR1 KGHDR and CDR2 SFDVKD. The CDR3 sequence is 14 residues long. Trimming took 4 bases from V and 2 from J, leaving 10 bases between them. The CDR3 sequence: CATSDTGRNYGYTF. CDR3 DNA sequence: TGTGCCACCAGTGACACGGGACGGAACTATGGCTACACCTTC.

The genes are TRBV7-2 and TRBJ2-2; TRBD2 matches at 10 bases. CDR1 is SGHTA and CDR2 is FQGNSA in the germline V gene. This CDR3 has 15 residues. The trim removed 5 bases at V and 4 bases at J, leaving 4 bases unmatched. In DNA form, the CDR3 reads TGTGCCAGCAGCCAAGGACTAGCGGCCACCGGGGAGCTGTTTTTT. It yields the protein CASSQGLAATGELFF. Looking up the rest from reference TRBV7-2 and TRBJ2-2 gives the full variable domain: GAGVSQSPSNKVTEKGKDVELRCDPISGHTALYWYRQSLGQGLEFLIYFQGNSAPDKSGLPSDRFSAERTGGSVSTLTIQRTQQEDSAVYLCASSQGLAATGELFFGEGSRLTVL.

The rearrangement links TRBV4-1 to TRBJ2-1; 9 positions match TRBD2. The CDR3 runs to 17 residues. Germline V gene sequence: CDR1 MGHRA, CDR2 YSYEKL. V trimming: 5 bases; J trimming: 7 bases; junction bases outside the gene matches: 15. In DNA form, the CDR3 reads TGCGCCAGCAGCTTAGGACTAGGCGGGGGGGAGAGGAATGAGCAGTTCTTC. Its translation is CASSLGLGGGERNEQFF.

About this clonotype itself: Relative to the germline gene, one junction end is altered; a read error may explain this. V and J are TRBV12-3 or TRBV12-4 and TRBJ2-7; 11 bases map to TRBD2. The CDR3 spans 15 residues. DNA of the CDR3: TGTGCCTGCAGTCCCCGACTAGCGGGGAGCTACGAGCAGTACTTC. Protein: CACSPRLAGSYEQYF.

This sequence joins TRBV6-5 and TRBJ2-5; D ambiguous. This CDR3 has 12 residues. Germline CDR1 MNHEY, CDR2 SVGAGI. The V and J ends lost 5 bases and 11 bases respectively, with 15 bases between them. The CDR3 bases are TGTGCCAGCAGTAACTATAACAATGAGCAGTACTTC. Encoded protein: CASSNYNNEQYF.

This clonotype was found a few times. The CDR3 nucleotides read TGCAGCGCCCTCAGCGGGTACGAGCAGTACTTC. This gives the protein CSALSGYEQYF. This chain connects TRBV29-1 to TRBJ2-5, with D possibly TRBD2 on 6 matching bases. The better agreement between TRBJ2-7 and the DNA end casts doubt on the J call. The CDR3 spans 11 residues. Germline V gene lookup returns CDR1 SQVTM and CDR2 ANQGSEA.

The chain is built from TRBV24-1 and TRBJ1-2; no clear D gene. This CDR3 is built from 13 residues. The germline V gene encodes CDR1 KGHDR and CDR2 SFDVKD. V was shortened by 6 bases and J by 3 bases, with 10 bases between the two germline ends. In nucleotides, the CDR3 is TGTGCCACCAGTACCGCGTCGTACTATGGCTACACCTTC. Encoded protein: CATSTASYYGYTF.

This CDR3 reads CASSLGERRSYEQYF. The DNA of the CDR3 is TGCGCCAGCAGCTTGGGGGAGCGGCGCTCCTACGAGCAGTACTTC. The J gene is TRBJ2-7, the V gene TRBV5-1; tentatively, D is TRBD2 (5 bases). Germline CDR1 SGHRS, CDR2 YFSETQ. The CDR3 sequence is 15 residues long. Between the trimmed V and J ends, which lost 0 bases and 0 bases, there was a span of 10 bases. The full variable domain, completed using reference TRBV5-1 and TRBJ2-7, is KAGVTQTPRYLIKTRGQQVTLSCSPISGHRSVSWYQQTPGQGLQFLFEYFSETQRNKGNFPGRFSGRQFSNSRSEMNVSTLELGDSALYLCASSLGERRSYEQYFGPGTRLTVT.

This chain connects TRBV3-1 to TRBJ1-2; weak D call: TRBD1 (6 bases). The germline V gene encodes CDR1 LGHDT and CDR2 YNNKEL (reference sequence). The CDR3 has 13 amino acids. Trimming pared 0 bases from V and 6 bases from J, leaving 8 bases between. The CDR3 spells CASSQEGGHGYTF. CDR3 in DNA: TGTGCCAGCAGCCAAGAAGGGGGGCATGGCTACACCTTC.

Points on this clonotype: The junction does not match germline at one end; this may be a read error. The V call is TRBV7-8, the J call TRBJ2-7; a weak D match, TRBD1 (6 bases). Per the germline V gene, CDR1 is SGHVS and CDR2 is FQNEAQ. The CDR3 length is 13 residues. DNA for the CDR3: TGTGCTAGCAGCTCGGACAGCCTCTACGAGCAGTACTTC. This codes for CASSSDSLYEQYF.

The V gene is TRBV4-2, the J gene TRBJ2-5; 12 nucleotides agree with TRBD2. The CDR3 loop spans 15 amino acids. Germline-derived CDR1 and CDR2 are LGHNA and YNFKEQ. The J segment lost 5 bases and the V segment lost 4 bases, leaving 5 bases of the junction unmatched. The CDR3 reads CASSRRLAGEETQYF. CDR3 DNA sequence: TGTGCCAGCAGCCGCCGACTAGCGGGGGAGGAGACCCAGTACTTC.